This TCR beta chain emerged from a study of T cell responses to AZD1222 COVID-19 vaccine. Broader study findings: An increase in Spike-specific TCR breadth and depth was observed after two AZD1222 doses.

Concerning this clone: No antigen is known for it.

The data were produced by immunoSEQ multiplex PCR, yet TCRdb's version contains in-frame clones alone and is incomplete. Among about 180,000 clones listed, 70% to 90% were seen once. Trimming removed 6 bases from V and 2 bases from J, with 16 bases in between. Looked up from germline, CDR1 is MNHEY and CDR2 is SVGAGI. The CDR3 has 15 residues. The specimen was peripheral blood, collected 28 days after the second AZD1222 dose. The chain is built from TRBV6-5 and TRBJ1-2, with D possibly TRBD1 on 5 matching bases. The clonotype was recovered from an adult who received the AZD1222 COVID-19 vaccine. CDR3 protein: CASSSKGQGNYGYTF. Written as DNA, the CDR3 is TGTGCCAGCAGCTCCAAAGGTCAGGGCAACTATGGCTACACCTTC.